The sequence of this TCR beta chain was determined in a study of blood T cell repertoires in COVID-19. Assay used: immunoSEQ multiplex PCR; TCRdb lists only in-frame clones, some missing. The sample shows approximately 120,000 clones, approximately 83% of them seen only once. Germline CDR1 MGHRA, CDR2 YSYEKL. The CDR3 is 16 residues long. Trimming took 4 bases from V and 1 from J; bases not matched to a gene: 7. Material for sequencing was peripheral blood. The gene calls are TRBV4-1 and TRBJ1-1, with TRBD1 matching over 9 bases. The TCR originated in an elderly woman with acute or convalescent COVID-19. CDR3 in DNA: TGCGCCAGCAGCCGAGGGGGGACAGGGTCGAACACTGAAGCTTTCTTT. Its protein product is CASSRGGTGSNTEAFF.